This TCR beta chain is drawn from a study of cytomegalovirus exposure and HLA in healthy donors. Broader study findings: Within an earlier analysis, most TCR beta V segments proved productive either about 87% or about 30% of the time. DRB1 showed the most TCR associations and HLA-C the fewest in a later analysis, as rates varied by HLA locus.

While unrecorded immune exposures were likely, the donors were nominally healthy when sampled. Details on this clone: The antigen is not known.

Deletions cut 2 bases from V and 5 bases from J, with 15 bases between. The CDR3 is made up of 15 amino acids. The V gene's germline CDR1 is LNHDA and CDR2 SQIVND (reference sequence). Use of 60 Vbeta and 13 Jbeta primers characterized the PCR. Assay used: immunoSEQ multiplex PCR; TCRdb lists only in-frame clones, some missing. Seen here are 88,000 or so clones, under 65% observed once, and the top ten hold more than 3.5%. The sample was PBMCs. This clonotype was sampled from a male donor in good health and CMV-seropositive. This rearrangement joins TRBV19 to TRBJ2-5; D gene uncertain. CDR3 sequence reads: CASSINPGPRETQYF. The CDR3 nucleotides are TGTGCCAGTAGTATAAACCCAGGCCCCAGGGAGACCCAGTACTTC.